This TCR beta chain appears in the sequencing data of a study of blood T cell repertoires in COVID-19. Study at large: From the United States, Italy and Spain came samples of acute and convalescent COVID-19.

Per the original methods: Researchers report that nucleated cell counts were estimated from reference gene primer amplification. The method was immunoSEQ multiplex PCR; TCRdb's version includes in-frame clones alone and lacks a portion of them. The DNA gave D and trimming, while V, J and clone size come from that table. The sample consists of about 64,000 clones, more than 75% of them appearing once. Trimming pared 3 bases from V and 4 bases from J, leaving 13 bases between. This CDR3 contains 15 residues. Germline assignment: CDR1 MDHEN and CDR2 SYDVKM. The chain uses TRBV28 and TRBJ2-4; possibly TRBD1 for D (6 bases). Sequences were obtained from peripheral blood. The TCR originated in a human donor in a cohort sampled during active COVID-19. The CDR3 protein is CASSLVGGSKNIQYF. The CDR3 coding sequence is TGTGCCAGCAGTTTGGTTGGGGGCTCAAAAAACATTCAGTACTTC.